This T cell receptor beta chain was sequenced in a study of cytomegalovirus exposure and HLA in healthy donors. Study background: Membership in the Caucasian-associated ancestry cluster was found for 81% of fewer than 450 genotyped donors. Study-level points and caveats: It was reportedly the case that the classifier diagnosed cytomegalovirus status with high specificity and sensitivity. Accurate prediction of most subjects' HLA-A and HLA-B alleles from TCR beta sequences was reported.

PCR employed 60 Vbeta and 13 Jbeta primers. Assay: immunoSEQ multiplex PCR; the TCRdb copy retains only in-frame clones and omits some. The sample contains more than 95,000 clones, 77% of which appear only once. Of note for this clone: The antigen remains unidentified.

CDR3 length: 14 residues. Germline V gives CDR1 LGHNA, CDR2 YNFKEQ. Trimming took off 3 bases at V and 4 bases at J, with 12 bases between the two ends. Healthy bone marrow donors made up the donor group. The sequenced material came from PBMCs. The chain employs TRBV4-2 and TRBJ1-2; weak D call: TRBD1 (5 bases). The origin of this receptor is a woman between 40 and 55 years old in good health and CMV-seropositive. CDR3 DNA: TGTGCCAGCAGCCACCCGGCAGGGCGCTATGGCTACACCTTC. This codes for CASSHPAGRYGYTF.